Listed below are T cell receptor beta chains from one sample, sequenced in a study of shared clonotypes between healthy human individuals. TCRdb's table, derived via immunoSEQ multiplex PCR, lists solely in-frame clones and lacks some. The table shows a few hundred thousand clones, with 87% occurring only once. The sequenced material came from memory CD8+ T cells sorted from blood. The receptors come from a man aged 18 to 35 in good health. CDR3s include the opening cysteine and the closing phenylalanine or tryptophan.

J gene	V gene	CDR3 protein
TRBJ1-5	TRBV7-9	CASSSGQGNQPQHF
TRBJ2-1	TRBV11-3	CASSSSRGGYNEQFF
TRBJ2-4	TRBV6-6	CASSYEGPVAKNIQYF
TRBJ1-1	TRBV5-6	CASRAPLGPSTEAFF
TRBJ1-4	TRBV6-6	CASSYPGQFGEKLFF
TRBJ1-1	TRBV2	CASPKTSLLLNTEAFF
TRBJ2-7	TRBV28	CASSFFRTGRSYEQYF
TRBJ2-6	TRBV4-1	CASSQVHGGASFYSGANVLTF
TRBJ2-4	TRBV10-3	CAISEVGETNIQYF
TRBJ2-1	TRBV6-5	CASRPTSGVYNEQFF
TRBJ1-6	TRBV6-1	CASSDESSYNSPLHF
TRBJ2-3	TRBV15	CASSPSGGYTDTQYF
TRBJ2-7	TRBV30	CAWSGGTGGSYEQYF
TRBJ2-7	TRBV12-5	CASGVTDYEQYF
TRBJ2-7	TRBV15	CATSRVGPSAYEQYF
TRBJ2-7	TRBV7-9	CASSHPLSGTDTYEQYF
TRBJ1-1	TRBV10-3	CAIRQPQGSLTEAFF
TRBJ1-2	TRBV10-3	CAISAGPRRGYTF
TRBJ1-2	TRBV5-1	CASSLEDGNYGYTF
TRBJ1-1	TRBV19	CASSILGARTEAFF
TRBJ1-1	TRBV4-1	CASSPTVGNTEAFF
TRBJ2-1	TRBV10-2	CASSEPRDSHEQFF
TRBJ2-1	TRBV7-3	CASSTGTYNEQFF
TRBJ1-2	TRBV7-9	CASSLDRGLHYLNYGYTF
TRBJ2-7	TRBV4-1	CASSQVQGFYDEQYF
TRBJ1-4	TRBV16	CASSKMQPNEKLFF
TRBJ1-6	TRBV2	CASSEALLGEYPPLHF
TRBJ2-7	TRBV6-5	CASGTYEQYF
TRBJ2-3	TRBV4-3	CASSQDWGTDTQYF
TRBJ2-5	TRBV7-2	CASSPTGLAGYQETQYF
TRBJ2-2	TRBV27	CASSFQGNTGELFF